These T cell receptor beta chains were read from a single sample in a study of cytomegalovirus exposure and HLA in healthy donors. The table came from immunoSEQ multiplex PCR; TCRdb's copy has only in-frame clones and leaves some out. The data hold about 93,000 clones, with about 79% observed a single time. Input material: PBMCs. Source of these receptors: a man aged 50-59 years in good health and CMV-seronegative. Each CDR3 is given with its conserved first and last residue. The D gene is left open where the match is weak. Size tells how often a clone was seen (once, few, many) or the class of an expanded clone, and some rows leave it out.

V: TRBV20-1
size: NA
D: NA
J: TRBJ1-1
DNA: TGCAGTGCTTCTATGAACACTGAAGCTTTCTTT
CDR3: CSASMNTEAFF

V: TRBV6-4
size: NA
D: NA
J: TRBJ2-6
DNA: TGTGCCAGCAGTGGCCCGGGGGGCTATTCTGGGGCCAACGTCCTGACTTTC
CDR3: CASSGPGGYSGANVLTF

V: TRBV28
size: NA
D: NA
J: TRBJ1-2
DNA: TGTGCCATTCAGGGTCATGGCTACACCTTC
CDR3: CAIQGHGYTF

V: TRBV7-9
size: NA
D: NA
J: TRBJ1-1
DNA: TGTGCCAGCAGCCCTCGACAAGGTGCTTTCTTT
CDR3: CASSPRQGAFF

V: TRBV5-1
size: NA
D: TRBD1
J: TRBJ1-2
DNA: TGCGCCAGCAGCTTGGTGGGGCAGGGGGCTGATGGCTACACCTTC
CDR3: CASSLVGQGADGYTF

V: TRBV9
size: NA
D: NA
J: TRBJ2-7
DNA: TGTGCCAGCAGCGCGGGACAATCCTACGAGCAGTACTTC
CDR3: CASSAGQSYEQYF

V: TRBV4-1
size: medium-sized
D: NA
J: TRBJ2-3
DNA: TGCGCCAGCAGCCTGACAACGGGGGAAGATACGCAGTATTTT
CDR3: CASSLTTGEDTQYF

V: TRBV4-1
size: NA
D: TRBD2
J: TRBJ2-5
DNA: TGCGCCAGCAGCCAAGATAGCGGGAGCACTAAGACCCAGTACTTC
CDR3: CASSQDSGSTKTQYF

V: TRBV7-9
size: once
D: NA
J: TRBJ2-3
DNA: TGTGCCATCGAGGGCTTTGGCACAGATACGCAGTATTTT
CDR3: CAIEGFGTDTQYF

V: TRBV6-4
size: NA
D: NA
J: TRBJ1-1
DNA: TGTGCCAGCAGTGCCGGGGGATCTACTGAAGCTTTCTTT
CDR3: CASSAGGSTEAFF

V: TRBV7-3
size: NA
D: TRBD1
J: TRBJ2-2
DNA: TGTGCCAGTACCCGGGACAGGGGAACCGGGGAGCTGTTTTTT
CDR3: CASTRDRGTGELFF

V: TRBV5-5
size: many
D: NA
J: TRBJ2-7
DNA: TGTGCCAGCAGCCCGGCGGTCTTGTACGAGCAGTACTTC
CDR3: CASSPAVLYEQYF

V: TRBV7-9
size: once
D: TRBD2
J: TRBJ2-3
DNA: TGTGCCAGCAGCTGGTCGGGTAGCGGGAGTGCAAGGGAGAGTGATACGCAGTATTTT
CDR3: CASSWSGSGSARESDTQYF

V: TRBV11-3
size: once
D: NA
J: TRBJ2-7
DNA: TGTGCCAGCAGCCGCAGCGGGTACGAGCAGTACTTC
CDR3: CASSRSGYEQYF

V: TRBV10-3
size: few
D: NA
J: TRBJ1-1
DNA: TGTGCCCCGTTGGGGGGGGGCAGACCCAACACTGAAGCTTTCTTT
CDR3: CAPLGGGRPNTEAFF

V: TRBV6-5
size: NA
D: NA
J: TRBJ2-7
DNA: TGTGCCAGCAGTTACAGGGGGAGCGCGCACGAGCAGTACTTC
CDR3: CASSYRGSAHEQYF

V: TRBV27
size: NA
D: NA
J: TRBJ2-2
DNA: TGTGCCAGCAGTCGACAGGTCGCGAACACCGGGGAGCTGTTTTTT
CDR3: CASSRQVANTGELFF

V: TRBV30
size: NA
D: NA
J: TRBJ1-2
DNA: TGTGCCTGGGTTACCGGGACACGGCTTTGGTATGGCTACACCTTC
CDR3: CAWVTGTRLWYGYTF

V: TRBV5-1
size: NA
D: TRBD1
J: TRBJ2-6
DNA: TGCGCCAGCAGCCGGAGGGACAGGGGGAGTGGGGCCAACGTCCTGACTTTC
CDR3: CASSRRDRGSGANVLTF

V: TRBV18
size: NA
D: NA
J: TRBJ1-5
DNA: TGTGCCAGCTCACCCGCGCGTCCTCAGCCCCAGCATTTT
CDR3: CASSPARPQPQHF

V: TRBV6-6
size: NA
D: NA
J: TRBJ1-2
DNA: TGTGCCAGCAGTGGGACGGGGGAGTACTACACCTTC
CDR3: CASSGTGEYYTF

V: TRBV25-1
size: NA
D: TRBD1
J: TRBJ1-2
DNA: TGTGCCAGCAGTGACTCCAGGGGGCCCGAGGGCTACACCTTC
CDR3: CASSDSRGPEGYTF

V: TRBV5-4
size: NA
D: TRBD1
J: TRBJ2-5
DNA: TGTGCCAGCAGCTTGGGGACAGGGGTCCAAGAGACCCAGTACTTC
CDR3: CASSLGTGVQETQYF

V: TRBV5-6
size: NA
D: NA
J: TRBJ1-4
DNA: TGTGCCAGCAGCTGGGGGGTAGAAAAACTGTTTTTT
CDR3: CASSWGVEKLFF

V: TRBV5-4
size: NA
D: NA
J: TRBJ2-3
DNA: TGTGCCAGCAGCTTCCCTCGGGATGGGGAACGAGATACGCAGTATTTT
CDR3: CASSFPRDGERDTQYF

V: TRBV7-9
size: NA
D: NA
J: TRBJ1-1
DNA: TGTGCCACCTATACCTCCCATGAAGCTTTCTTT
CDR3: CATYTSHEAFF

V: TRBV27
size: NA
D: TRBD2
J: TRBJ2-5
DNA: TGTGCCACCCTTTGCTACCCCTGGACTAGACAAGAGACCCAGTACTTC
CDR3: CATLCYPWTRQETQYF

V: TRBV14
size: NA
D: TRBD2
J: TRBJ2-3
DNA: TGTGCCAGCAGCTTCAGCGGGACGGATACGCAGTATTTT
CDR3: CASSFSGTDTQYF

V: TRBV7-9
size: NA
D: TRBD1
J: TRBJ1-4
DNA: TGTGCCAGCGCGGACAGGGTAACGGCTAATGAAAAACTGTTTTTT
CDR3: CASADRVTANEKLFF

V: TRBV10-3
size: NA
D: NA
J: TRBJ1-4
DNA: TGTGCCATCAGTAGAGATTGGACTAATGAAAAACTGTTTTTT
CDR3: CAISRDWTNEKLFF

V: TRBV15
size: NA
D: TRBD2
J: TRBJ2-7
DNA: TGTGCCACCAGCAGGCAGGGACTAGCGGGAGCCTACGAGCAGTACTTC
CDR3: CATSRQGLAGAYEQYF

V: TRBV6-1
size: once
D: NA
J: TRBJ1-2
DNA: TGTGCCAGCAGTGAAGGAACACCTGTCTATGGCTACACCTTC
CDR3: CASSEGTPVYGYTF

V: TRBV11-2
size: NA
D: TRBD2
J: TRBJ2-5
DNA: TGTGCCAGCAGCTTGGGACTAGCGGTTCCCTTACAAGAGACCCAGTACTTC
CDR3: CASSLGLAVPLQETQYF

V: TRBV5-1
size: NA
D: NA
J: TRBJ2-5
DNA: TGCGCCAGCAGCTTCGACAGCCAAGAGACCCAGTACTTC
CDR3: CASSFDSQETQYF

V: TRBV6-1
size: NA
D: TRBD2
J: TRBJ2-3
DNA: TGTGCCAGCAGTGGGCGAGCGGGAGGGCCCACAGATACGCAGTATTTT
CDR3: CASSGRAGGPTDTQYF

V: TRBV29-1
size: NA
D: TRBD1
J: TRBJ2-7
DNA: TGCAGCGTTGATCCGGGACAGGGTGGAGGCGAGCAGTACTTC
CDR3: CSVDPGQGGGEQYF

V: TRBV6-5
size: NA
D: NA
J: TRBJ2-7
DNA: TGTGCCAGCAGTGTGCTGGGGACACCTTACGAGCAGTACTTC
CDR3: CASSVLGTPYEQYF

V: TRBV7-9
size: NA
D: NA
J: TRBJ2-1
DNA: TGTGCCAGCAGCGCTACGACTAGTATGGATGAGCAGTTCTTC
CDR3: CASSATTSMDEQFF

V: TRBV2
size: NA
D: NA
J: TRBJ1-1
DNA: TGTGCCAGCAGTGAACAGGGCCAAGGGACTGAAGCTTTCTTT
CDR3: CASSEQGQGTEAFF

V: TRBV5-4
size: NA
D: NA
J: TRBJ1-5
DNA: TGTGCCAGCAGCGTACGCCGGGGCAATCAGCCCCAGCATTTT
CDR3: CASSVRRGNQPQHF

V: TRBV5-6
size: NA
D: TRBD1
J: TRBJ2-4
DNA: TGTGCCAGCAGCCCGGTGTGGCGGACAGGGCAAAACATTCAGTACTTC
CDR3: CASSPVWRTGQNIQYF

V: TRBV5-1
size: NA
D: NA
J: TRBJ2-7
DNA: TGCGCCAGCAGCTTGGTTCGGGGTTCTGCCTCCTACGAGCAGTACTTC
CDR3: CASSLVRGSASYEQYF

V: TRBV5-4
size: NA
D: TRBD1
J: TRBJ1-4
DNA: TGTGCCAGCAGCTCAAGAGGAAGGACAGGGGATGAAAAACTGTTTTTT
CDR3: CASSSRGRTGDEKLFF

V: TRBV29-1
size: NA
D: NA
J: TRBJ1-4
DNA: TGCAGCGTTGATGACAGCCTGTCGTCGGAAAAACTGTTTTTT
CDR3: CSVDDSLSSEKLFF

V: TRBV29-1
size: NA
D: NA
J: TRBJ2-5
DNA: TGCAGCGTTGAAGATGGTGGAGGGCAATACCAAGAGACCCAGTACTTC
CDR3: CSVEDGGGQYQETQYF